This is a list of T cell receptor beta chains from one sample in a study of regulatory T cells in long-lasting Graves disease. One entry per CDR3 protein, called by TCRdb with MiXCR from the multiplex PCR reads. The table shows 400,000 or so distinct CDR3 sequences, with about 20% occurring only once. The sequencing here drew on peripheral blood mononuclear cells (PBMCs), taken when the disease was refractory, from a patient treated with antithyroid drugs. The receptors shown here come from a female donor with Graves disease. The CDR3 runs from the conserved cysteine through the conserved F or W. D genes are given only for firm matches. Only part of the rows carry a size: once, few, many, or a class if the clone is expanded.

size	V	D	J	CDR3	DNA
few	TRBV29-1	NA	TRBJ1-6	CSVGDQTGSPLHF	TGCAGCGTCGGAGATCAAACAGGGTCACCCCTCCACTTT
few	TRBV20-1	TRBD2	TRBJ2-5	CSARPQPGLAGPSQETQYF	TGCAGTGCTAGACCACAACCGGGACTAGCGGGACCGAGCCAAGAGACCCAGTACTTC
NA	TRBV9	NA	TRBJ2-1	CASSGGGNNEQFF	TGTGCCAGCAGCGGGGGCGGCAACAATGAGCAGTTCTTC
NA	TRBV20-1	NA	TRBJ2-7	CSARDQGRGAYEQYF	TGCAGTGCTAGAGATCAAGGGAGGGGGGCCTACGAGCAGTACTTC
few	TRBV2	TRBD2	TRBJ2-5	CASSEEKGTRLLQTQYF	TGTGCCAGCAGTGAAGAGAAGGGGACTAGACTTCTCCAGACCCAGTACTTC
many	TRBV12-3/TRBV12-4	NA	TRBJ2-2	CASRGADVVTGELFF	TGTGCCAGCAGGGGAGCGGACGTTGTGACCGGGGAGCTGTTTTTT
few	TRBV19	NA	TRBJ1-4	CASSIGSGTNEKLFF	TGTGCCAGTAGTATAGGAAGTGGTACTAATGAAAAACTGTTTTTT
many	TRBV28	TRBD2	TRBJ2-7	CASNEAGGPSEQYF	TGTGCCAGCAATGAAGCGGGAGGGCCCTCCGAGCAGTACTTC
few	TRBV15	NA	TRBJ2-1	CATSSGVPSYNEQFF	TGTGCCACCAGCAGCGGCGTACCCTCCTACAATGAGCAGTTCTTC
few	TRBV6-1	NA	TRBJ2-5	CASGVSRDPVSRETQYF	TGTGCCAGCGGGGTGTCGCGAGACCCAGTGAGTCGCGAGACCCAGTACTTC
many	TRBV5-4	TRBD1	TRBJ2-7	CASSLPGTGYEQYF	TGTGCCAGCAGCTTACCCGGGACAGGTTACGAGCAGTACTTC
few	TRBV14	TRBD1	TRBJ2-5	CASSQGHRGETQYF	TGTGCCAGCAGCCAAGGGCACAGGGGTGAGACCCAGTACTTC